Below are 6 T cell receptor beta chains sequenced from a single sample in a study of immune evolution from preneoplasia to lung adenocarcinoma. Assay used: immunoSEQ multiplex PCR; TCRdb lists only in-frame clones, some missing. This table holds 35,000 to 40,000 clones, 60% to 75% found once. Sequenced material: FFPE invasive lung adenocarcinoma tissue. These TCRs come from a person in their sixties or seventies with lung adenocarcinoma.

The chain has TRBV5-1 and TRBJ2-3; D is possibly TRBD2 (6 bases). This CDR3 comprises 15 residues. V was cut by 2 bases and J by 3 bases, with 13 bases left in between. The germline V gene encodes CDR1 SGHRS and CDR2 YFSETQ. This CDR3 reads CASSFGGGETDTQYF. The CDR3 DNA follows: TGCGCCAGCAGCTTTGGGGGAGGTGAAACAGATACGCAGTATTTT.

This clone was seen a handful of times. CDR3 sequence reads: CAWGTGQGFSEAFF. The CDR3 nucleotides read TGTGCCTGGGGTACGGGACAGGGATTTTCTGAAGCTTTCTTT. This chain uses TRBV30 with TRBJ1-1; 9 bases are a match to TRBD1. The CDR3 has 14 residues. Looked up from germline, CDR1 is GTSNPN and CDR2 is SVGIG (reference sequence). Trimming removed 5 bases from V and 6 bases from J; junction bases left unmatched: 10.

The rearrangement uses TRBV28 and TRBJ1-2; tentatively, D is TRBD1 (6 bases). Germline CDR1 is MDHEN and CDR2 is SYDVKM. V lost 4 bases and J 4 bases, leaving 13 bases between the germline ends. The CDR3 has 14 amino acids. The CDR3 is CASSSGTISYGYTF. The CDR3 DNA reads TGTGCCAGCAGTTCCGGGACAATTAGCTATGGCTACACCTTC.

This clone is a singleton in its sample. The V call is TRBV30, the J call TRBJ2-7; D is perhaps TRBD2 (6 bases). CDR1 and CDR2 from the germline V gene are GTSNPN and SVGIG (reference sequence). Between the trimmed V and J ends, which lost 0 bases and 3 bases, there was a span of 18 bases. This CDR3 has 16 residues. The CDR3 loop is CAWSVRGLISDYEQYF. Written as DNA, the CDR3 is TGTGCCTGGAGTGTAAGGGGACTTATATCGGACTACGAGCAGTACTTC.

This clone showed up just a few times. The genes are TRBV5-1 and TRBJ1-2; weak D call: TRBD1 (6 bases). CDR3 length: 16 amino acids. V lost 0 bases to trimming and J lost 0 bases, with 12 bases between them. Germline V lookup: CDR1 SGHRS, CDR2 YFSETQ. The CDR3 DNA is TGCGCCAGCAGCTTGGGATCGGGGGGCCCTAACTATGGCTACACCTTC. This translates into CASSLGSGGPNYGYTF. Combining the CDR3 with reference TRBV5-1 and TRBJ1-2 gives the whole variable domain KAGVTQTPRYLIKTRGQQVTLSCSPISGHRSVSWYQQTPGQGLQFLFEYFSETQRNKGNFPGRFSGRQFSNSRSEMNVSTLELGDSALYLCASSLGSGGPNYGYTFGSGTRLTVV.

This clone showed up just a few times. The J gene is TRBJ2-7, the V gene TRBV28, with 7 bases that match TRBD2. V lost 8 bases and J lost 5; bases outside the gene matches: 9. This CDR3 has 13 residues. The germline V gene encodes CDR1 MDHEN and CDR2 SYDVKM. The CDR3 loop reads CASGREATHEQYF. The CDR3 DNA reads TGTGCCAGCGGGAGGGAGGCCACCCACGAGCAGTACTTC.